A selection of T cell receptor beta chains follows, all from one sample in a study of CD8+CD57+ T cells in acquired aplastic anemia. Each CDR3 protein is one row after TCRdb ran MiXCR on the reads. The sample has roughly 200,000 distinct CDR3 sequences; around 63% are singletons. The sequenced material came from sorted CD4+, CD8+, or CD8+CD57+ T cells (not recorded which) from PBMCs. These receptors all stem from a human donor in good health. Each CDR3 is given with its conserved first and last residue. A D gene is named only where the DNA matches it firmly. The size entry is marked missing in some rows and otherwise reads once, few, many or a size class.

TGTGCCAGCAGCCCCACAAGGGGTCAGCATGGCTACACCTTC	CASSPTRGQHGYTF	.	TRBV7-2	TRBJ1-2	.
TGTGCCACCAGTGGAAGCACAGATACGCAGTATTTT	CATSGSTDTQYF	.	TRBV24-1	TRBJ2-3	.
TGTGCCAGTAGTATAGTAGGAGGAGCCTTGAACACTGAAGCTTTCTTT	CASSIVGGALNTEAFF	.	TRBV19	TRBJ1-1	.
TGTGCCAGCAGTATCGGACGTACCGGGGAGCTGTTTTTT	CASSIGRTGELFF	.	TRBV12-3/TRBV12-4	TRBJ2-2	many
TGTGCCAGCACGGACCGGGCCATAAATCAGCCCCAGCATTTT	CASTDRAINQPQHF	.	TRBV12-3/TRBV12-4	TRBJ1-5	many
TGCAGTGCTAGAAGGGACAGGGGCTCCTACGAGCAGTACTTC	CSARRDRGSYEQYF	TRBD1	TRBV20-1	TRBJ2-7	.
TGTGCCAGTAGTACCCTTGGACTGCCGAGGGGGGAGCTGTTTTTT	CASSTLGLPRGELFF	.	TRBV19	TRBJ2-2	.
TGTGCCACCCCCCCAGGGACGAACACTGAAGCTTTCTTT	CATPPGTNTEAFF	.	TRBV2	TRBJ1-1	once
TGCAGTGCCCCTGGGGGGGGGGGTTGGGAGCAGTACTTC	CSAPGGGGWEQYF	TRBD2	TRBV20-1	TRBJ2-7	.
TGTGCCAGCAGTTACAAGGAGTCCTACGAGCAGTACTTC	CASSYKESYEQYF	.	TRBV6-2/TRBV6-3	TRBJ2-7	many
TGCAGCGTCGGGGGGGGTGGTAGCTACACCTTC	CSVGGGGSYTF	.	TRBV29-1	TRBJ1-2	.
TGTGCCAGCAACAGAGGGGGCCCCTACAATCAGCCCCAGCATTTT	CASNRGGPYNQPQHF	TRBD1	TRBV6-1	TRBJ1-5	once
TGCGCCAGCAACCTTCCGGGACTAGCGCAGTACTTC	CASNLPGLAQYF	TRBD2	TRBV5-1	TRBJ2-5	.
TGTGCCAGCATCCAGACTAGCGACAATGAGCAGTTCTTC	CASIQTSDNEQFF	TRBD2	TRBV2	TRBJ2-1	many
TGTGCCAGCAGTTCATTTTACCCCGGGTATTGGTCAGATACGCAGTATTTT	CASSSFYPGYWSDTQYF	.	TRBV12-3/TRBV12-4	TRBJ2-3	.
TGTGCCAGCAGGTCCGAGGGAAACACCATATATTTT	CASRSEGNTIYF	.	TRBV2	TRBJ1-3	few
TGTGCCAGCAGTACTAGCGGGAGCTGGAATGAGCAGTTCTTC	CASSTSGSWNEQFF	TRBD2	TRBV25-1	TRBJ2-1	.
TGTGCCAGTAGTAAGGACAGGGAGGGTGCCTACGAGCGGTACTTC	CASSKDREGAYERYF	.	TRBV19	TRBJ2-7	.
TGTGCCAGCAGCTTAACCCGGACTAATAATTCACCCCTCCACTTT	CASSLTRTNNSPLHF	.	TRBV7-7	TRBJ1-6	many
TGCGCCAGCAGTGAGTCGGGGTTTTTAACACTCAACGGTGAAAACTATGGCTACACCTTC	CASSESGFLTLNGENYGYTF	.	TRBV10-2	TRBJ1-2	.
TGTGCCAGCAGCTTAGGCCCGGATACGCAGTATTTT	CASSLGPDTQYF	.	TRBV6-2/TRBV6-3	TRBJ2-3	many
TGTGCCAGCAGTGTACAGATCAAGACCAAGCAGTACTTC	CASSVQIKTKQYF	.	TRBV25-1	TRBJ2-7	.
TGTGCCAGCAGTTCGGGACTAACGCTTGACGAGCAGTACTTC	CASSSGLTLDEQYF	TRBD2	TRBV27	TRBJ2-7	.
TGTGCCATCAGTGGCGTAGGAAATAGCAATCAGCCCCAGCATTTT	CAISGVGNSNQPQHF	.	TRBV10-3	TRBJ1-5	.
TGTGCCAGTAGTATGCGGGGGGAGGGCGATAATTCACCCCTCCACTTT	CASSMRGEGDNSPLHF	.	TRBV19	TRBJ1-6	.
TGCAGCTACTCCGGGACTAGCGGGAGTTACAATGAGCAGTTCTTC	CSYSGTSGSYNEQFF	TRBD2	TRBV29-1	TRBJ2-1	many
TGCAGCGTTGGGTTGCGGGAGGGCTCCTACGAGCAGTACTTC	CSVGLREGSYEQYF	TRBD2	TRBV29-1	TRBJ2-7	.
TGTGCCAGCAGCCAGACTAGCGGCCATTACACTACGCAGTATTTT	CASSQTSGHYTTQYF	TRBD2	TRBV7-2	TRBJ2-3	.
TGTGCCAGCAGTATTCTAGCGGAAGCCCGCACAGATACGCAGTATTTT	CASSILAEARTDTQYF	TRBD2	TRBV7-6	TRBJ2-3	.
TGTGCCATCAGTGCAACGCAACGGTGGGATACGCAGTATTTT	CAISATQRWDTQYF	.	TRBV10-1	TRBJ2-3	once
TGCAGTGCGCGGGCGGCACAGGGGCCGGGGGAGCAGTACTTC	CSARAAQGPGEQYF	TRBD1	TRBV20-1	TRBJ2-7	.
TGCAGCGTTGAGGGCGGCTTTAACTATGGCTACACCTTC	CSVEGGFNYGYTF	.	TRBV29-1	TRBJ1-2	.
TGTGCCAGCACCCTAGGCGGGAGTCTCGACGAGCAGTACTTC	CASTLGGSLDEQYF	TRBD2	TRBV7-2	TRBJ2-7	.
TGTGCCAGCAGCTTTAATCAGAACACTGAAGCTTTCTTT	CASSFNQNTEAFF	.	TRBV7-3	TRBJ1-1	.
TGTGCCAGCAGCTTTGCGGGAAGGACTGAAGCTGGCTACACCTTC	CASSFAGRTEAGYTF	.	TRBV7-8	TRBJ1-2	.
TGTGCCAGCAGTTACTCGTCCTACTTGAACACTGAAGCTTTCTTT	CASSYSSYLNTEAFF	.	TRBV6-5	TRBJ1-1	many
TGCGCCAGCAGCTTGGAGGGGGCCTACGAGCAGTACTTC	CASSLEGAYEQYF	.	TRBV7-9	TRBJ2-7	many
TGTGCCACCAGCAGAACGGGACTGAGGGATTCACCCCTCCACTTT	CATSRTGLRDSPLHF	.	TRBV15	TRBJ1-6	.
TGCGCCAGCAGCCAAGATCGGACATTGAACACTGAAGCTTTCTTT	CASSQDRTLNTEAFF	.	TRBV4-3	TRBJ1-1	.
TGTGCCACCAGTGATCAGGGTTCCGATACGCAGTATTTT	CATSDQGSDTQYF	.	TRBV24-1	TRBJ2-3	.
TGCGCCAGCAGTGAGTCTGGCAGGACGGACACTGAAGCTTTCTTT	CASSESGRTDTEAFF	.	TRBV10-1	TRBJ1-1	.
TGCAGTGCTAGAGCGGGCGGCCCCGTGTCCCAGTACTTC	CSARAGGPVSQYF	.	TRBV20-1	TRBJ2-5	.